A selection of T cell receptor beta chains follows, all from one sample in a study of T cell changes during pregnancy in multiple sclerosis. TCRdb's copy holds only in-frame clones and misses some; the assay was immunoSEQ multiplex PCR. Of about 60,000 clones listed, just over 90% are singletons. The sample in question was peripheral blood, obtained after pregnancy. The receptors shown here come from a female donor with multiple sclerosis, enrolled in a pregnancy study. The CDR3 runs from the conserved cysteine through the conserved F or W.

j_gene,v_gene,CDR3aa
TRBJ2-3,TRBV7-2,CASSLGLATDTQYF
TRBJ2-7,TRBV12-5,CASGLVIAGGYEQYF
TRBJ2-7,TRBV11-2,CASSSGQVAYEQYF
TRBJ1-2,TRBV4-1,CASSQSDSTGAEGYTF
TRBJ2-7,TRBV9,CASSVSSRSYEQYF
TRBJ1-1,TRBV9,CASSVAGTAYPNTEAFF
TRBJ2-7,TRBV30,CAWRPWGGKVEQYF
TRBJ2-7,TRBV5-5,CASSLDSLIQYF
TRBJ2-3,TRBV7-3,CASSLSAGAQDTQYF
TRBJ2-5,TRBV14,CASSQDGLAVETQYF
TRBJ1-3,TRBV30,CAWSVLGNTIYF
TRBJ2-7,TRBV19,CASSADRGPSEEQYF
TRBJ2-7,TRBV6-6,CASSSGQGTYEQYF
TRBJ2-2,TRBV10-3,CAISRSGNTGELFF
TRBJ2-2,TRBV11-3,CASSPGGPYTGELFF
TRBJ2-1,TRBV7-3,CASSLTSSYNEQFF
TRBJ2-7,TRBV14,CASSPPGAHSYEQYF
TRBJ2-1,TRBV7-2,CASSRRVSGRSSYNEQFF
TRBJ2-2,TRBV11-3,CASSSRTSGSGELFF
TRBJ2-7,TRBV13,CASSDTGSGTSGRAHEQYF
TRBJ1-3,TRBV6-5,CASSLATGGGNTIYF
TRBJ2-1,TRBV18,CASSPPLGGRANEQFF
TRBJ2-5,TRBV5-1,CASGERGLREETQYF
TRBJ2-2,TRBV27,CASSLRVAGELFF
TRBJ1-1,TRBV18,CASSPWRRDSTEAFF
TRBJ2-6,TRBV4-2,CASSPSKGQGVSGANVLTF
TRBJ2-1,TRBV6-1,CASIERATGEQFF
TRBJ2-7,TRBV27,CASSSRVSEQYF
TRBJ2-1,TRBV9,CASSGLGTSGRNEQFF
TRBJ2-1,TRBV7-2,CASSSGLAVNNEQFF
TRBJ2-1,TRBV7-9,CASSHSGTTYNEQFF
TRBJ2-1,TRBV4-3,CASSQVGGSYNEQFF
TRBJ2-1,TRBV6-6,CASSYSGLSSYNEQFF
TRBJ2-2,TRBV7-3,CASSLRGSDTGELFF
TRBJ2-1,TRBV28,CASSPQSVLAGVTNEQFF
TRBJ2-5,TRBV18,CASSPRTWETQYF
TRBJ2-2,TRBV5-6,CAASLLAGTGELFF
TRBJ2-3,TRBV28,CASSQSGMGPSTDTQYF
TRBJ1-2,TRBV12-5,CASGSGQTFSTF